The clone carrying this T cell receptor beta chain appeared a few times. Its antigen is undetermined. The data are from a study of T cell repertoires in cytomegalovirus infection. Study in general: CMV epitopes, recently identified HLA-C-restricted and well-studied HLA-B-restricted, were used. It can be stated that public TCR beta signatures indicated CMV infection as well as a matching HLA type.

CDR1 MGHRA and CDR2 YSYEKL come from the germline V gene. Trimming stripped 1 base from V and 5 bases from J, with 8 bases between. This CDR3 spans 13 amino acids. Using its own MiXCR run on the reads, TCRdb lists one record per CDR3 protein. The table has 570,000 or so distinct CDR3 sequences, just under 40% seen once; the top ten hold over 45%. Sequenced material: cultured PBMCs, taken from culture after CMV antigen stimulation. This TCR was sampled from a human donor in good health (CMV status not recorded). Some clones in this sample may be carry-over from other donors' samples. The chain uses TRBV4-1 and TRBJ1-1; D gene ambiguous. CDR3 sequence: CASSQAMVTEAFF. In nucleotides, the CDR3 is TGCGCCAGCAGCCAAGCGATGGTGACTGAAGCTTTCTTT.